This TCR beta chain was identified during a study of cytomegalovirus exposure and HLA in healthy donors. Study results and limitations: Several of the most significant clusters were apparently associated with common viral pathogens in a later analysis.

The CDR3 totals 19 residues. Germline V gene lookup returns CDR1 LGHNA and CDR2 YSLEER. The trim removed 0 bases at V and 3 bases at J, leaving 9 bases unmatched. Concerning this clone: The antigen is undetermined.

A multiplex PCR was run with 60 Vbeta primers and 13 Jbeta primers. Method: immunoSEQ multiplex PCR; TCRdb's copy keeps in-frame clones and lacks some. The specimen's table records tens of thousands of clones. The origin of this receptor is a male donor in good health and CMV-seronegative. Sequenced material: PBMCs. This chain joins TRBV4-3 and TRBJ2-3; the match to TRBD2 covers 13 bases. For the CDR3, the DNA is TGCGCCAGCAGCCAAGACCGCCGGAGGACTAGCGGGGGAACAGATACGCAGTATTTT. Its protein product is CASSQDRRRTSGGTDTQYF.